These 15 T cell receptor beta chains share one sample of origin, sequenced in a study of blood T cells in healthy people across ages. It was with a sample-barcoded 5' primer and a J-beta primer mix that a second PCR of about 6 to 12 cycles was run. One entry per CDR3 protein, called by TCRdb with MiXCR from the 5' RACE reads. The data show some 1.7 million distinct CDR3 sequences, under 30% seen once. Sequenced sample: blood. The source of these receptors is a woman aged 30 to 39 in good health.

This clonotype came up once. This chain joins TRBV7-2 and TRBJ2-3; TRBD2 matches 8 bases. The CDR3 spans 16 residues. CDR1 SGHTA and CDR2 FQGNSA come from the germline V gene. J was trimmed by 4 bases and V by 2 bases; bases with no gene match: 8. The CDR3 nucleotides read TGTGCCAGCAGCTTATCCGGGGGCGGGGGGCCAGATACGCAGTATTTT. Its protein product is CASSLSGGGGPDTQYF.

This clonotype was recorded many times. This chain uses TRBV5-1 with TRBJ2-1; D could derive from TRBD1 or TRBD2 (5 bases each). CDR3 length: 13 residues. Germline lookup yields CDR1 SGHRS and CDR2 YFSETQ. The V end was cut by 2 bases, the J end by 15 bases, with 18 bases between. The CDR3 spells CASSLGWDALWFF. Written as DNA, the CDR3 is TGCGCCAGCAGCTTAGGCTGGGACGCTCTTTGGTTCTTC.

This chain uses TRBV7-2 with TRBJ1-2, with D possibly TRBD1 on 6 matching bases. Germline lookup yields CDR1 SGHTA and CDR2 FQGNSA. The CDR3 extends over 15 amino acids. Trimming cost V 5 bases and J 8 bases, with 21 bases left between them. In DNA, the CDR3 is TGTGCCAGCAGCCATAACGGAGGCGGGGGCGGCGGCTACACCTTC. Its protein product is CASSHNGGGGGGYTF.

This clonotype was observed a handful of times. V gene TRBV20-1 combines with J gene TRBJ1-2; no clear D gene. V dropped 0 bases and J dropped 8 bases, with 13 bases sitting between them. Germline V CDR1 and CDR2: DFQATT, SNEGSKA (reference sequence). This CDR3 comprises 13 residues. CDR3 region: CSARDWRDQGYTF. As DNA, the CDR3 is TGCAGTGCTAGAGATTGGCGAGATCAGGGCTACACCTTC.

This clonotype was seen repeatedly, ten times or more. The V gene is TRBV18, the J gene TRBJ2-4; the D is unclear. The germline gives CDR1 KGHSH, CDR2 LQKENI. This CDR3 is 14 amino acids long. Trimming pared 3 bases from V and 0 bases from J, leaving 6 bases between. DNA of the CDR3: TGTGCCAGCTCACCCACGATAGCCAAAAACATTCAGTACTTC. Translating it yields CASSPTIAKNIQYF.

This clonotype was seen a handful of times. The chain employs TRBV3-1 and TRBJ1-1, with 7 bases identical to TRBD1. From germline, CDR1 is LGHDT and CDR2 YNNKEL (reference sequence). V lost 3 bases to trimming and J lost 10 bases; unmatched junction nucleotides: 8. The CDR3 is made up of 13 amino acids. The CDR3 is CASSHRLGDRAFF. CDR3 bases: TGTGCCAGCAGCCATCGTTTGGGGGACAGAGCTTTCTTT.

This clonotype has just a few counts. The chain combines TRBV12-3 or TRBV12-4 with TRBJ2-5; tentatively, D is TRBD1 (5 bases). Trimming stripped 7 bases from V and 2 bases from J, with 29 bases between. The CDR3 has 19 amino acids. CDR3 in amino acids: CASTLGEWIGRTVQETQYF. For the CDR3, the DNA is TGTGCCAGCACCCTAGGGGAATGGATCGGCAGAACAGTTCAAGAGACCCAGTACTTC.

In its sample, this clonotype was seen a few times. The chain recombines TRBV10-3 with TRBJ2-5; TRBD2 is a possible D gene (5 bases). The J call is uncertain, as TRBJ2-7 better fits the DNA end. CDR1 is ENHRY and CDR2 is SYGVKD in the germline V gene. The CDR3 length is 13 residues. The CDR3 region has the DNA TGTGCCATCAGTGAGAGTCTAGAGGGCGAGCAGTACTTC. Protein product: CAISESLEGEQYF.

There are a few counts of this clonotype. This chain uses TRBV2 with TRBJ1-4; D ambiguous. Between the trimmed V and J ends, which lost 3 bases and 5 bases, there was a span of 10 bases. CDR3 length: 14 residues. From germline, CDR1 is SNHLY and CDR2 FYNNEI. The CDR3 sequence: CASSEVPLNEKLFF. As DNA, the CDR3 is TGTGCCAGCAGTGAGGTACCGTTAAATGAAAAACTGTTTTTT. The variable domain in full, with the rest retrieved from reference TRBV2 and TRBJ1-4, is EPEVTQTPSHQVTQMGQEVILRCVPISNHLYFYWYRQILGQKVEFLVSFYNNEISEKSEIFDDQFSVERPDGSNFTLKIRSTKLEDSAMYFCASSEVPLNEKLFFGSGTQLSVL.

This clonotype showed up many times. The chain has TRBV20-1 and TRBJ2-1; a possible D gene is TRBD2 (5 bases). V was trimmed by 6 bases and J by 0 bases, leaving 9 bases between them. CDR1 is DFQATT, CDR2 SNEGSKA, per germline (reference sequence). The CDR3 loop spans 13 amino acids. The CDR3 spells CSAQRSSYNEQFF. For the CDR3, the DNA is TGCAGTGCCCAGCGGTCCTCCTACAATGAGCAGTTCTTC.

A few counts support this clonotype. The genes are TRBV6-6 and TRBJ2-7, with D possibly TRBD2 on 7 matching bases. V gave up 10 bases and J gave up 3 bases, with 16 bases separating them. This CDR3 comprises 13 residues. Per the germline V gene, CDR1 is MNHNY and CDR2 is SVGAGI (reference sequence). The CDR3 is CATAGGGVYEQYF. The DNA for the CDR3 is TGTGCCACCGCTGGGGGGGGCGTCTACGAGCAGTACTTC.

This clonotype occurred a few times. V usage is TRBV12-3 or TRBV12-4 and J usage is TRBJ2-3, with D perhaps being TRBD1 or TRBD2 (5 bases each). V was cut by 5 bases and J by 10 bases, with 13 bases left in between. The CDR3 spans 12 residues. The chain's CDR3 is CASSPGPEAQYF. DNA for the CDR3: TGTGCCAGCAGTCCGGGACCCGAGGCGCAGTATTTT.

This chain uses TRBV5-6 with TRBJ2-5; D call uncertain. Deletions cut 5 bases from V and 5 bases from J, with 16 bases between. The CDR3 consists of 14 residues. Germline CDR1 is SGHDT and CDR2 is YYEEEE. This CDR3 reads CASRLRLPGETQYF. The DNA for the CDR3 is TGTGCCAGCAGATTAAGGCTCCCCGGGGAGACCCAGTACTTC.

A single count supports this clonotype. This rearrangement joins TRBV12-3 or TRBV12-4 to TRBJ1-2, with D tentatively TRBD1 (5 bases). There are 15 residues in the CDR3. Trimming left V 5 bases short and J 7 bases short, with 20 bases between. The CDR3 DNA follows: TGTGCCAGCAGTCGGGAGGGACGGTTTCGAGGTGGCTACACCTTC. It specifies CASSREGRFRGGYTF.

This chain connects TRBV5-6 to TRBJ2-5; 7 bases match TRBD1. V lost 4 bases and J lost 7; bases outside the gene matches: 16. The CDR3 covers 16 residues. Germline lookup yields CDR1 SGHDT and CDR2 YYEEEE. CDR3 amino acids: CASSPGTVTLMGTQYF. The CDR3 DNA sequence: TGTGCCAGCAGCCCCGGGACAGTCACCTTAATGGGGACCCAGTACTTC.